Sequencing of this TCR beta chain was carried out in a study of a mutant IDH1 vaccine in newly diagnosed glioma. The CDR3 totals 16 residues. The V gene's germline CDR1 is SGHDN and CDR2 FVKESK. V shed 2 bases, J shed 4 bases, and the junction held 5 bases outside the gene matches. In the case of this clone: The antigen is undetermined.

Here immunoSEQ multiplex PCR was the method, and the copy in TCRdb shows in-frame clones only, minus some. This sample carries more than 25,000 clones, around nine tenths of them seen once, and the ten largest clones take 2% to 3%. Noted time point: week 23, last vaccination. Vaccine doses each comprised 300 ug of mutant IDH1 20-mer peptide, with topical imiquimod. The source of this sequence is a man aged 40-55 years with glioma. J is TRBJ2-3 and V is TRBV14, with 11 bases fitting TRBD1. The source material was PBMCs, sampled from a glioma patient whose treatment included an IDH1 peptide vaccine. DNA of the CDR3: TGTGCCAGCAGCCAACGGACAGGGGGCCTAGCAGATACGCAGTATTTT. Amino acid sequence: CASSQRTGGLADTQYF.